A selection of T cell receptor beta chains follows, all from one sample in a study of T cells in Graves' hyperthyroidism and ophthalmopathy. From the multiplex PCR reads, TCRdb called clonotypes with MiXCR, one entry per CDR3 protein. The table shows 300,000 to 500,000 distinct CDR3 sequences, with 11% to 15% occurring only once. Sequencing was carried out using blood. The receptors were sampled from a man between 45 and 60 years old with Graves' ophthalmopathy. CDR3s include the opening cysteine and the closing phenylalanine or tryptophan. The order of the fields is clone size, V gene, J gene, D gene, CDR3 DNA, CDR3 protein. D genes are given only for firm matches. Size values are once, few and many counts, or a class for expanded clones, and some rows have none.

>many|TRBV5-1|TRBJ2-7|TRBD2
TGCGCCAGCAGCACGGGACTAGCGGGGGGATACGAGCAGTACTTC
CASSTGLAGGYEQYF
>.|TRBV7-8|TRBJ2-1|.
TGTGCCAGCAGCAGAGTAGGGCACGGTGGCTACAATGAGCAGTTCTTC
CASSRVGHGGYNEQFF
>many|TRBV28|TRBJ2-3|.
TGTGCCAGCAGTTCCCCGGGTAGCGTTTCAGATACGCAGTATTTT
CASSSPGSVSDTQYF
>many|TRBV5-5|TRBJ1-1|.
TGTGCCAGCAGCCATGAGAGGCCGAACACTGAAGCTTTCTTT
CASSHERPNTEAFF
>many|TRBV3-1|TRBJ2-3|TRBD2
TGTGCCAGCAGCCCTCGGACTAGCGTTGCTACGCAGTATTTT
CASSPRTSVATQYF
>many|TRBV28|TRBJ1-5|TRBD1
TGTGCCAGCAACGGACAGGGGTCAAGGCCCCAGCATTTT
CASNGQGSRPQHF
>many|TRBV29-1|TRBJ2-1|.
TGCAGCGTTGGTGTTGAGTTTGTTCGGGGTGATGAGCAGTTCTTC
CSVGVEFVRGDEQFF
>many|TRBV27|TRBJ2-1|TRBD2
TGTGCCAGCAGTTTAGGTCTAGCGGGAATCTACAATGAGCAGTTCTTC
CASSLGLAGIYNEQFF
>many|TRBV5-5|TRBJ2-4|.
TGTGCCAGCAGCTGGATGAAACAGGCTTTAGCCAAAAACATTCAGTACTTC
CASSWMKQALAKNIQYF
>many|TRBV3-1|TRBJ2-7|TRBD1
TGTGCCAGCGAGACAGGGGCGCGGGAGCAGTACTTC
CASETGAREQYF
>.|TRBV25-1|TRBJ1-1|.
TGTGCCAGCAGTGAATCGGTGATGAACACTGAAGCTTTCTTT
CASSESVMNTEAFF
>.|TRBV4-1|TRBJ2-2|.
TGCGCCAGCAGCCAAGCACGCACTAGGACGGGCGGGGAGCTGTTTTTT
CASSQARTRTGGELFF
>many|TRBV5-1|TRBJ2-1|TRBD1
TGCGCCAGCAGCATGGGACAGGACTACAATGAGCAGTTCTTC
CASSMGQDYNEQFF
>.|TRBV19|TRBJ2-1|TRBD2
TGTGCCAGTAGTATCCGACTAGCGGAAAACAATGAGCAGTTCTTC
CASSIRLAENNEQFF
>.|TRBV5-1|TRBJ1-4|TRBD1
TGCGCCAGCAGCAGTACAGGGGTCGACGAAAAACTGTTTTTT
CASSSTGVDEKLFF
>many|TRBV6-2/TRBV6-3|TRBJ2-7|.
TGTGCCAGCATCTCCCGGGAATCTTACGAGCAGTACTTC
CASISRESYEQYF
>many|TRBV2|TRBJ1-1|TRBD1
TGTGCCAGCAGTGGAAAACAGGGGGAGTATGGTTGGAGCACTGAAGCTTTCTTT
CASSGKQGEYGWSTEAFF
>many|TRBV14|TRBJ2-5|.
TGTGCCAGCAGCCCCGATAGTGGTGGGACGAAGACCCAGTACTTC
CASSPDSGGTKTQYF
>many|TRBV30|TRBJ1-1|.
TGTGCCTGGAGCGAGGGGTCCCGAAGAAGGACTGAAGCTTTCTTT
CAWSEGSRRRTEAFF
>.|TRBV9|TRBJ2-2|.
TGTGCCAGCAGCGTAGGACTACTGAACACCGGGGAGCTGTTTTTT
CASSVGLLNTGELFF
>many|TRBV20-1|TRBJ2-1|.
TGCAGTGCTGGAAGCGGAGGGGGTTACAATGAGCAGTTCTTC
CSAGSGGGYNEQFF
>many|TRBV24-1|TRBJ2-5|TRBD1
TGTGCCACCAGTGATTTGGATCCGGGACAGGGTGAGACCCAGTACTTC
CATSDLDPGQGETQYF
>.|TRBV5-8|TRBJ1-5|.
TGTGCCAGCAGCTTCCCAGGGGTCGGCAATCAGCCCCAGCATTTT
CASSFPGVGNQPQHF
>few|TRBV2|TRBJ2-7|.
TGTGCCAGCAGTTTCCCGGACGAGCAGTACTTC
CASSFPDEQYF
>few|TRBV2|TRBJ2-1|.
TGTGCCAGCAGGGCGGTTCCCACGAGCTCCTACAATGAGCAGTTCTTC
CASRAVPTSSYNEQFF
>.|TRBV6-1|TRBJ2-7|.
TGTGCCAGCTGTGGTGGGGACGGGACCTACGAGCAGTACTTC
CASCGGDGTYEQYF
>few|TRBV6-5|TRBJ2-3|TRBD2
TGTGCCAGCAGTTACGATACTAGCGGGAGTCTATATACGCAGTATTTT
CASSYDTSGSLYTQYF
>many|TRBV5-1|TRBJ2-3|.
TGCGCCAGCAGCCCGCGAGGGACGGCAGATACGCAGTATTTT
CASSPRGTADTQYF
>many|TRBV7-8|TRBJ1-1|TRBD1
TGTGCCAGCAGCTTAGAGGGACAGAGTCCAGCTTTCTTT
CASSLEGQSPAFF
>many|TRBV6-1|TRBJ1-2|.
TGTGCCAGAGCAAAATCAAACAGGGTTGCCCCCGAGGAGAGCGGCTACACCTTC
CARAKSNRVAPEESGYTF
>few|TRBV19|TRBJ2-2|.
TGTGCCAGTAGGCTTGGACTATCGAACACCGGGGAGCTGTTTTTT
CASRLGLSNTGELFF
>many|TRBV28|TRBJ2-4|TRBD1
TGTGCCAGCAGTTATCGACAGGGGAACAAAAACATTCAGTACTTC
CASSYRQGNKNIQYF